The clone carrying this T cell receptor (beta chain) was seen a handful of times. Its antigen is currently unknown. One entry per CDR3 protein, called by TCRdb with MiXCR from the 5' RACE reads. Here the sample spans some 280,000 distinct CDR3 sequences, 15% to 20% being singletons. The entry originates in a study of T-cell memory formation after mild COVID-19. The junction had 22 bases not matched to a gene; V was cut back by 5 bases and J by 5 bases. This CDR3 spans 19 amino acids. Germline CDR1 and CDR2: DFQATT and SNEGSKA (reference sequence). Study outcomes and limitations: The authors did not confirm SARS-CoV-2 specificity of second-wave clones peaking day 37.

Sequencing was done on a sample of PBMCs or a T cell subset sorted from them (not recorded which). This rearrangement joins TRBV20-1 to TRBJ2-1, with TRBD2 matching 9 bases. This receptor was identified in a man between 18 and 35 years old who had mild COVID-19 (a few samples of this study predate the infection). Cell type and time point are not known. CDR3 DNA sequence: TGCAGTGCTCGCTCGATGGAGGAGCGGGGGGCCCCACTAAACAATGAGCAGTTCTTC. Translation gives CSARSMEERGAPLNNEQFF.